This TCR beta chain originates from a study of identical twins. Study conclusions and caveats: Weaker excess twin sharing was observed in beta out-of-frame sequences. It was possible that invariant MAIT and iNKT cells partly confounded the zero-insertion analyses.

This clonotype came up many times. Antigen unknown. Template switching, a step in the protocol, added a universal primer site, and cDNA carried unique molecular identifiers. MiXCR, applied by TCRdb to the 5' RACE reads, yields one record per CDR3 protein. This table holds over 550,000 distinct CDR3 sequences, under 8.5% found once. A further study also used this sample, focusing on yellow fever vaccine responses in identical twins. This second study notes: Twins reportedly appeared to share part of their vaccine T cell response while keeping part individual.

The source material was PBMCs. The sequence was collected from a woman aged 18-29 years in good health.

The CDR3 DNA follows: TGCGCCAGCAGCTTGAACGAAGGAACGACTGGCTACACCTTC. It translates to CASSLNEGTTGYTF. The chain links TRBV5-1 to TRBJ1-2, with D unclear. Per the germline V gene, CDR1 is SGHRS and CDR2 is YFSETQ. V lost 1 base and J 7 bases, leaving 14 bases between the germline ends. This CDR3 is 14 amino acids long.